These T cell receptor beta chains were read from a single sample in a study of radiotherapy plus CTLA-4 blockade in lung cancer. TCRdb's copy holds only in-frame clones and misses some; the assay was immunoSEQ multiplex PCR. The sample records around 30,000 clones, around 70% being singletons. The source material was peripheral blood, sampled from a patient treated with radiotherapy plus ipilimumab. These receptors were obtained from a human donor with non-small cell lung cancer whose response to radiotherapy plus ipilimumab could not be evaluated. CDR3s include the opening cysteine and the closing phenylalanine or tryptophan. D genes are given only for firm matches. The listing skips clone size in some rows; elsewhere it reads once, few, many or a size class.

-,TRBV7-9,-,TRBJ2-1,CASSSIYVQDNEQFF,TGTGCCAGCAGCTCAATATATGTACAGGACAATGAGCAGTTCTTC
-,TRBV6-6,few,TRBJ2-7,CASNAGTSSYEQYF,TGTGCCAGCAACGCCGGGACTTCTTCCTACGAGCAGTACTTC
TRBD2,TRBV7-2,-,TRBJ2-1,CASSLGPLAGGQNEQFF,TGTGCCAGCAGCTTAGGCCCTCTAGCGGGAGGGCAAAATGAGCAGTTCTTC
TRBD2,TRBV2,-,TRBJ2-1,CASSGATSGSNEQFF,TGTGCCAGCAGCGGGGCGACTAGCGGGTCCAATGAGCAGTTCTTC
-,TRBV5-8,-,TRBJ1-3,CASSLEGTRGNTIYF,TGTGCCAGCAGCTTGGAAGGGACACGTGGAAACACCATATATTTT
TRBD1,TRBV2,-,TRBJ2-7,CASRQTGVAYEQYF,TGTGCCAGCAGGCAGACAGGGGTTGCCTACGAGCAGTACTTC
TRBD2,TRBV7-9,-,TRBJ2-7,CASSSHSGKGYEQYF,TGTGCCAGCAGTTCACATAGCGGGAAAGGATACGAGCAGTACTTC
TRBD1,TRBV30,-,TRBJ1-1,CAWRGQGFMNTEAFF,TGTGCCTGGAGGGGACAGGGGTTTATGAACACTGAAGCTTTCTTT
TRBD2,TRBV11-3,-,TRBJ2-1,CASSFRGGPSYNEQFF,TGTGCCAGCAGCTTCCGGGGGGGGCCCTCCTACAATGAGCAGTTCTTC
TRBD2,TRBV10-3,-,TRBJ2-5,CAISEPALAGGTVETQYF,TGTGCCATCAGTGAGCCCGCACTAGCGGGAGGGACAGTAGAGACCCAGTACTTC
-,TRBV14,few,TRBJ2-7,CASSQGKGDEQYF,TGTGCCAGCAGCCAAGGAAAGGGGGACGAGCAGTACTTC
-,TRBV29-1,-,TRBJ2-5,CSVGRGWETQYF,TGCAGCGTTGGCAGGGGTTGGGAGACCCAGTACTTC
-,TRBV2,-,TRBJ1-1,CASRSRGKNTEAFF,TGTGCCAGCCGTTCAAGGGGAAAAAACACTGAAGCTTTCTTT
TRBD1,TRBV18,-,TRBJ2-2,CASSHQRGQNTGELFF,TGTGCCAGCTCCCATCAGAGGGGGCAGAACACCGGGGAGCTGTTTTTT
-,TRBV7-9,-,TRBJ2-5,CASRDFWRAEETQYF,TGTGCCAGCAGGGACTTTTGGCGGGCGGAGGAGACCCAGTACTTC
TRBD1,TRBV6-5,-,TRBJ1-1,CASSRQGFTEAFF,TGTGCCAGCAGTCGACAGGGGTTTACTGAAGCTTTCTTT
TRBD2,TRBV7-8,-,TRBJ2-2,CASTYPGGRTNTGELFF,TGTGCCAGCACCTATCCGGGGGGACGGACGAACACCGGGGAGCTGTTTTTT
TRBD1,TRBV5-1,-,TRBJ2-3,CASSLGDRGSWDTQYF,TGCGCCAGCAGCTTGGGGGACAGGGGGAGCTGGGATACGCAGTATTTT
-,TRBV5-4,once,TRBJ2-7,CASSLDGRYYEQYF,TGTGCCAGCAGCTTGGACGGGAGATACTACGAGCAGTACTTC
-,TRBV6-1,once,TRBJ1-5,CASSRMVGEGQPQHF,TGTGCCAGCAGCCGTATGGTAGGGGAGGGTCAGCCCCAGCATTTT
TRBD1,TRBV10-3,once,TRBJ2-1,CAISEGMGTGSVNEQFF,TGTGCCATCAGTGAGGGAATGGGGACAGGGTCGGTAAATGAGCAGTTCTTC
-,TRBV18,-,TRBJ2-1,CASSPPFWAGSYNEQFF,TGTGCCAGCTCACCCCCCTTCTGGGCGGGTTCCTACAATGAGCAGTTCTTC
TRBD2,TRBV4-1,-,TRBJ2-7,CASSQWASGSEEQYF,TGCGCCAGCAGCCAATGGGCTAGCGGGAGTGAGGAGCAGTACTTC
TRBD1,TRBV5-1,-,TRBJ2-7,CASSFGQGAVNEQYF,TGCGCCAGCAGCTTCGGACAGGGGGCAGTAAACGAGCAGTACTTC
-,TRBV9,-,TRBJ2-1,CASSVDYSSYNEQFF,TGTGCCAGCAGCGTTGATTACAGCTCCTACAATGAGCAGTTCTTC